The sequence of this T cell receptor beta chain was determined in a study of cytomegalovirus exposure and HLA in healthy donors. While unrecorded immune exposures were likely, the donors were nominally healthy when sampled. This PCR relied on a set of 60 Vbeta primers and 13 Jbeta primers. Measured with immunoSEQ multiplex PCR; TCRdb has only the in-frame clones, and not every one. The table has about 100,000 clones, around three quarters seen once; the top ten hold 6% to 8%. The CDR3 contains 13 residues. Germline V gene data show CDR1 as SGHDN and CDR2 as FVKESK. V was shortened by 4 bases and J by 6 bases, with 12 bases between the two germline ends.

The sample taken for sequencing was PBMCs. The V and J genes are TRBV14 and TRBJ1-1; maybe TRBD1 (6 bases). The clonotype was recovered from a man between 25 and 39 years old in good health and CMV-seronegative. This chain's CDR3 is CASSRNTGPEAFF. CDR3 DNA sequence: TGTGCCAGCAGCCGTAATACAGGGCCTGAAGCTTTCTTT.